This T cell receptor (beta chain) comes out of a study of graft-versus-host responses after intestinal transplantation. CDR1 is SNHLY, CDR2 FYNNEI, per germline. V shed 8 bases and J 2 bases; nucleotides not matched to a gene: 10. The length of the CDR3 is 16 residues. A word on this clone: Its target is not known.

TCRdb's table, derived via immunoSEQ multiplex PCR, lists solely in-frame clones and lacks some. The data show under 30,000 clones, 90% seen once. The study, taken as a whole, reports: Where graft-donor T cell macrochimerism was present, patients had high graft-versus-host to host-versus-graft clonal ratios in allografts.

This TCR was recovered from a human patient who received an intestinal transplant, so some T cells may come from the graft donor. V usage is TRBV2 and J usage is TRBJ2-4, with 9 bases lining up with TRBD1. Sample: PBMCs, taken roughly 38 days after intestinal transplant. The CDR3 loop is CASHLRTGESKNIQYF. The CDR3 region has the DNA TGTGCCAGCCATTTGAGGACAGGGGAATCCAAAAACATTCAGTACTTC.